This T cell receptor beta chain was documented in a study of cytomegalovirus exposure and HLA in healthy donors. CDR3 length: 15 amino acids. V lost 3 bases and J lost 8; bases outside the gene matches: 11. Germline V CDR1 and CDR2: MNHEY, SMNVEV (reference sequence). With regard to this clone: What it binds is not known.

The donors, nominally healthy at sampling, likely had unrecorded immune exposures. Researchers ran the PCR with 60 Vbeta and 13 Jbeta primers. Generated by immunoSEQ multiplex PCR, the TCRdb table keeps only in-frame clones and is missing some. The table includes 150,000 to 200,000 clones, around 72% detected once. Overall study results and limits: It was reported that the classifier diagnosed cytomegalovirus status with high specificity and sensitivity in both the original and validation cohorts. In an earlier analysis, most TCR beta V segments were productive about 87% or about 30% of the time.

The source material was PBMCs. The V call is TRBV27, the J call TRBJ1-2; 8 bases are a match to TRBD1. This receptor was identified in a middle-aged man in good health and CMV-seropositive. CDR3 coding DNA: TGTGCCAGCAGTTTTGGCGCCCAGGGGGCGAGGGGCTACACCTTC. Translated: CASSFGAQGARGYTF.